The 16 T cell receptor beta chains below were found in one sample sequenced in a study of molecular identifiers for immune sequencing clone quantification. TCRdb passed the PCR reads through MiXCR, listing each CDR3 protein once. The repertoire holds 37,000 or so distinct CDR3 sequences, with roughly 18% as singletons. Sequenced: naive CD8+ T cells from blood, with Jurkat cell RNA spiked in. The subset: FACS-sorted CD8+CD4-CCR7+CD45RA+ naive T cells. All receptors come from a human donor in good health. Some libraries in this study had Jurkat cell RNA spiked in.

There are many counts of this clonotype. The CDR3 protein is CASSQPQSSGNTIYF. CDR3 in DNA: TGTGCCAGCAGCCAACCCCAGAGCTCTGGAAACACCATATATTTT. J is TRBJ1-3 and V is TRBV3-1, with D unclear. V was cut by 2 bases and J by 0 bases, with 8 bases left in between. Germline V gene lookup returns CDR1 LGHDT and CDR2 YNNKEL (reference sequence). The CDR3 length is 15 residues.

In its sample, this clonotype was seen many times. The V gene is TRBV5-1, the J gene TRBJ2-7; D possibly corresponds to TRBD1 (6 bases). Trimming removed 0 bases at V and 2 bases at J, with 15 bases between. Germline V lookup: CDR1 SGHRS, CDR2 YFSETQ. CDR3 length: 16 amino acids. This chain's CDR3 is CASSLDRATRTYEQYF. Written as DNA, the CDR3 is TGCGCCAGCAGCTTGGACAGGGCCACCCGTACCTACGAGCAGTACTTC.

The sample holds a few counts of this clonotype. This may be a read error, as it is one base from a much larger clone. The CDR3 is CVSRGGTNKNYEQYF. DNA for the CDR3: TGTGTCAGCAGGGGAGGGACGAATAAGAACTACGAGCAGTACTTC. V and J are TRBV12-3 or TRBV12-4 and TRBJ2-7; TRBD2 is a possible D gene (7 bases). The CDR3 is 15 amino acids.

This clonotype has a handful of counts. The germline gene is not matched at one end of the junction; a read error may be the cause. The CDR3: CASSSSGGFNSPPHF. CDR3 nucleotides: TGTGCCAGCAGCTCTAGCGGGGGCTTTAATTCACCCCCCCACTTT. The V and J genes are TRBV7-6 and TRBJ1-6; perhaps TRBD1 as D (6 bases). Germline CDR1 is SGHVS and CDR2 is FNYEAQ. The CDR3 is 15 amino acids.

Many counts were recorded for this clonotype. The CDR3 is CASSGGTRAFF. The DNA of the CDR3 is TGTGCCAGCAGCGGAGGGACTCGCGCTTTCTTT. The genes are TRBV14 and TRBJ1-1; D may be TRBD1 (5 bases). Deletions cut 5 bases from V and 11 bases from J, with 12 bases between. CDR1 is SGHDN and CDR2 is FVKESK in the germline V gene. The CDR3 covers 11 residues.

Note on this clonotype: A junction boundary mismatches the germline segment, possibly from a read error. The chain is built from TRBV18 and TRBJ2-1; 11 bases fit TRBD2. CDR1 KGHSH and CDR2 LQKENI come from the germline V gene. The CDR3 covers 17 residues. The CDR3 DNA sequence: TGTGCCAGCTCACTGCTAGCGGGAGGCAACCGCTACAATGGGCAGTTCTTC. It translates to CASSLLAGGNRYNGQFF.

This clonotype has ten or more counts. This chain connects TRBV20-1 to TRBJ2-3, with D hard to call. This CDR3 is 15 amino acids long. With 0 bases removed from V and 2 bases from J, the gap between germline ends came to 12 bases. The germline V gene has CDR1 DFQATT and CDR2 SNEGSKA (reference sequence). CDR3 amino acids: CSARDVYAVTDTQYF. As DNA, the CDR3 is TGCAGTGCTAGAGACGTCTATGCGGTCACAGATACGCAGTATTTT.

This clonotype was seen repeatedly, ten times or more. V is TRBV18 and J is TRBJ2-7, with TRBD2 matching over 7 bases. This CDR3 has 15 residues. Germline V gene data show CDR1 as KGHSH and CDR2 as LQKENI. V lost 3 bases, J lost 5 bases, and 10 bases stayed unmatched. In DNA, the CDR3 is TGTGCCAGCTCACCTCGCAGCGGGGAGTGGAACGAGCAGTACTTC. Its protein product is CASSPRSGEWNEQYF.

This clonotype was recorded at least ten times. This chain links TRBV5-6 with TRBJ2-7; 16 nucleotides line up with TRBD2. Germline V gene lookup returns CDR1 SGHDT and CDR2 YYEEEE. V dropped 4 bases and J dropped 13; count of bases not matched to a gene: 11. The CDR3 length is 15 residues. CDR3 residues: CASSPAGTSGREEYF. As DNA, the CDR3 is TGTGCCAGCAGCCCCGCCGGGACTAGCGGGAGGGAGGAATACTTC.

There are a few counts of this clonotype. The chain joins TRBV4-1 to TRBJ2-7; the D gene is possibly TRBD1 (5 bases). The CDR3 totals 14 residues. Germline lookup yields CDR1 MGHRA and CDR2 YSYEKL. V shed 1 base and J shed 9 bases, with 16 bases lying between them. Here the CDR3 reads CASSQVGAEPGQYF. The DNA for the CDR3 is TGCGCCAGCAGCCAAGTTGGGGCGGAACCGGGGCAGTACTTC.

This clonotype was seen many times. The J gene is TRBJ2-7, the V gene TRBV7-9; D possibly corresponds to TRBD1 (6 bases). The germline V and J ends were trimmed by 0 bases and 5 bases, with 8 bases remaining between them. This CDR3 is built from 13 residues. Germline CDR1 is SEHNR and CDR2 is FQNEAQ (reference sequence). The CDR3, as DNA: TGTGCCAGCAGCTTAGCGGGGGCGGACGAGCAGTACTTC. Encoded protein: CASSLAGADEQYF.

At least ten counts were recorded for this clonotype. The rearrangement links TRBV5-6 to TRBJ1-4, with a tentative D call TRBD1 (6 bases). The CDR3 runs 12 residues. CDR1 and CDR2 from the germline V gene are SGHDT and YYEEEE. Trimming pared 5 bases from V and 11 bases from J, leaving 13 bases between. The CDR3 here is CASSQDSHKLFF. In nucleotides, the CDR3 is TGTGCCAGCAGTCAGGACAGTCACAAACTGTTTTTT.

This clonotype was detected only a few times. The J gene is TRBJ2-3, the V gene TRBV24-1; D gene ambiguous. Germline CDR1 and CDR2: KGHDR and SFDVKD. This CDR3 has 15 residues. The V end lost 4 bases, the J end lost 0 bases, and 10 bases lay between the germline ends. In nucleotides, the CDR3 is TGTGCCACCAGTGAAACCGGGTCCAGCACAGATACGCAGTATTTT. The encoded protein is CATSETGSSTDTQYF.

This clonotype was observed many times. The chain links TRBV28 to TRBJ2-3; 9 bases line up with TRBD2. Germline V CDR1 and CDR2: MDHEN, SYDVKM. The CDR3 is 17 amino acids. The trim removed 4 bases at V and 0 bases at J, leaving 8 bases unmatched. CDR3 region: CASSSHRLAESTDTQYF. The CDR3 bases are TGTGCCAGCAGTTCCCATCGACTAGCGGAGAGCACAGATACGCAGTATTTT. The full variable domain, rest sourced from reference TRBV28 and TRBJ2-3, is DVKVTQSSRYLVKRTGEKVFLECVQDMDHENMFWYRQDPGLGLRLIYFSYDVKMKEKGDIPEGYSVSREKKERFSLILESASTNQTSMYLCASSSHRLAESTDTQYFGPGTRLTVL.

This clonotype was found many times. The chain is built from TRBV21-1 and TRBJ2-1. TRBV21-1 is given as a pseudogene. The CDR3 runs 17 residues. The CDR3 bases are TGTGCCAGTATATACGTATTAGGTCCTAGCTCCTACAATGAGCAGTTCTTC. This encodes CASIYVLGPSSYNEQFF.

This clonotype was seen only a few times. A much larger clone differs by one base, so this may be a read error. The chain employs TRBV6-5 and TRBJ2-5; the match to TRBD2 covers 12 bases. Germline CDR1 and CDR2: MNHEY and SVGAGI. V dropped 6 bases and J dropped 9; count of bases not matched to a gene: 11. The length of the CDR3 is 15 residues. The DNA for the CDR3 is TGTGCCAGCAGGATACTAGCGGGAGGACGTGAGTCCCAGTACTTC. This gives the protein CASRILAGGRESQYF.